These 28 T cell receptor beta chains share one sample of origin, sequenced in a study of blood T cell repertoires in COVID-19. The assay was immunoSEQ multiplex PCR, and TCRdb's table has in-frame clones only and misses some. The sample gives more than 15,000 clones, 85% to 90% of which show up once; 25% to 40% is in the top ten. The sample comprised peripheral blood. These receptors originate from a woman aged 80 or older with COVID-19, enrolled during active disease.

This chain links TRBV11-1 with TRBJ2-7; 11 bases match TRBD1. CDR1 and CDR2 (germline): SGHAT, FQDESV (reference sequence). The CDR3 is made up of 16 amino acids. V trimming: 5 bases; J trimming: 2 bases; junction bases outside the gene matches: 8. The CDR3 loop is CASSRPGGQGAYEQYF. CDR3 nucleotides: TGTGCCAGCAGCCGTCCTGGGGGACAGGGGGCCTACGAGCAGTACTTC. Variable domain in full (rest from reference TRBV11-1 and TRBJ2-7): EAEVAQSPRYKITEKSQAVAFWCDPISGHATLYWYRQILGQGPELLVQFQDESVVDDSQLPKDRFSAERLKGVDSTLKIQPAELGDSAMYLCASSRPGGQGAYEQYFGPGTRLTVT.

The chain recombines TRBV12-3 or TRBV12-4 with TRBJ1-3; possible D gene TRBD1, 5 bases. The CDR3 is made up of 13 amino acids. Trimming shortened V by 8 bases and J by 0 bases, and 8 bases separated the two germline ends. CDR3 protein: CASLDNSGNTIYF. The CDR3 DNA sequence: TGTGCCAGCCTGGACAACTCTGGAAACACCATATATTTT.

The chain uses TRBV19 and TRBJ1-1; maybe TRBD1 (5 bases). The V and J ends lost 6 bases and 3 bases respectively, with 11 bases between them. This CDR3 has 13 amino acids. Germline V gene lookup returns CDR1 LNHDA and CDR2 SQIVND (reference sequence). For the CDR3, the DNA is TGTGCCAGTAGCCCGGGGGTGTACACTGAAGCTTTCTTT. Amino acids: CASSPGVYTEAFF. Looking up the rest from reference TRBV19 and TRBJ1-1 gives the full variable domain: DGGITQSPKYLFRKEGQNVTLSCEQNLNHDAMYWYRQDPGQGLRLIYYSQIVNDFQKGDIAEGYSVSREKKESFPLTVTSAQKNPTAFYLCASSPGVYTEAFFGQGTRLTVV.

This clone was counted between two and nine times. One end of the junction is discordant with germline, which a read error may explain. V gene TRBV12-3 or TRBV12-4 combines with J gene TRBJ2-7, with a weak D call TRBD2 (6 bases). This CDR3 contains 13 residues. CDR3 DNA: TGTGCCAGCAGTTTAAGGTCGGGCATCGCTAGCGACTTC. This gives the protein CASSLRSGIASDF.

The chain carries TRBV27 and TRBJ2-1; 8 nucleotides match TRBD2. Germline CDR1 and CDR2: MNHEY and SMNVEV (reference sequence). The CDR3 extends over 19 amino acids. The ends lost 2 bases at V and 0 bases at J; junction bases unmatched: 12. CDR3 sequence (DNA): TGTGCCAGCAGTTTACGGCTAGCGGGCATACAAAGCTCCTACAATGAGCAGTTCTTC. Protein: CASSLRLAGIQSSYNEQFF.

The chain couples TRBV24-1 to TRBJ2-5; maybe TRBD1 (6 bases). V lost 9 bases to trimming and J lost 5 bases, with 21 bases between them. CDR1 is KGHDR, CDR2 SFDVKD, per germline. This CDR3 comprises 15 residues. CDR3 nucleotides: TGTGCCACCGCCCCGGGTAAGGGGGTAAGGGAGACCCAGTACTTC. Protein product: CATAPGKGVRETQYF.

V usage is TRBV5-6 and J usage is TRBJ2-7; possible D gene TRBD2, 6 bases. This CDR3 has 14 amino acids. Per the germline V gene, CDR1 is SGHDT and CDR2 is YYEEEE. Trimming removed 4 bases from V and 4 bases from J, with 15 bases in between. Written as DNA, the CDR3 is TGTGCCAGCAGCCCTATTGGGACTCTTTACGAGCAGTACTTC. As protein: CASSPIGTLYEQYF.

The V call is TRBV7-2, the J call TRBJ1-5, with D possibly being TRBD1 (6 bases). This CDR3 region has 16 residues. CDR1 and CDR2 (germline): SGHTA, FQGNSA. V was cut by 1 base and J by 1 base, with 11 bases left in between. The CDR3 is CASSLVGQGSNQPQHF. The DNA for the CDR3 is TGTGCCAGCAGCTTAGTAGGGCAGGGGAGCAATCAGCCCCAGCATTTT. The complete variable domain, with remaining parts taken from reference TRBV7-2 and TRBJ1-5, reads GAGVSQSPSNKVTEKGKDVELRCDPISGHTALYWYRQSLGQGLEFLIYFQGNSAPDKSGLPSDRFSAERTGGSVSTLTIQRTQQEDSAVYLCASSLVGQGSNQPQHFGDGTRLSIL.

This chain joins TRBV6-5 and TRBJ2-7, with a weak D call TRBD2 (6 bases). The germline V gene has CDR1 MNHEY and CDR2 SVGAGI. The germline V and J ends were trimmed by 8 bases and 0 bases, with 14 bases remaining between them. The CDR3 sequence is 14 residues long. CDR3 amino acids: CASSGPGDSYEQYF. DNA for the CDR3: TGTGCCAGCTCGGGACCGGGGGACTCCTACGAGCAGTACTTC.

The chain joins TRBV11-2 to TRBJ2-4; D is ambiguous. CDR1 and CDR2 (germline): SGHAT, FQNNGV. The CDR3 consists of 13 residues. V lost 5 bases and J lost 1, with 6 bases in between. This chain's CDR3 is CASSPVAKNIQYF. Written as DNA, the CDR3 is TGTGCCAGCAGCCCGGTGGCCAAAAACATTCAGTACTTC.

V gene TRBV15 combines with J gene TRBJ1-1; D might be TRBD1 (5 bases). Trimming stripped 1 base from V and 2 bases from J, with 8 bases between. This CDR3 spans 14 amino acids. Looked up from germline, CDR1 is LNHNV and CDR2 is YYDKDF (reference sequence). CDR3 sequence: CATSRGQFNTEAFF. In DNA, the CDR3 is TGTGCCACCAGCAGAGGACAGTTTAACACTGAAGCTTTCTTT. The variable domain in full, completed from reference TRBV15 and TRBJ1-1, reads DAMVIQNPRYQVTQFGKPVTLSCSQTLNHNVMYWYQQKSSQAPKLLFHYYDKDFNNEADTPDNFQSRRPNTSFCFLDIRSPGLGDTAMYLCATSRGQFNTEAFFGQGTRLTVV.

The chain joins TRBV5-4 to TRBJ1-1; weak D call: TRBD1 (6 bases). The V gene lost 4 bases and the J gene lost 8 bases, with 12 bases spanning the gap. The CDR3 spans 12 residues. The V gene's germline CDR1 is SGHNT and CDR2 YYREEE (reference sequence). The CDR3 region has the DNA TGTGCCAGCAGCCGAGGGGGAAAAGAAGCTTTCTTT. Amino acids: CASSRGGKEAFF.

The rearrangement links TRBV2 to TRBJ1-1, with D possibly TRBD1 on 6 matching bases. Trimming cost V 5 bases and J 4 bases, with 17 bases left between them. CDR3 length: 15 residues. Germline CDR1 SNHLY, CDR2 FYNNEI. CDR3 nucleotides: TGTGCCAGCAGTTCAGGGGTCGGGGGGGCCACTGAAGCTTTCTTT. Residues: CASSSGVGGATEAFF.

The chain links TRBV15 to TRBJ1-1; TRBD1 agrees at 7 bases. Germline CDR1 LNHNV, CDR2 YYDKDF (reference sequence). This CDR3 is 16 amino acids long. With V trimmed by 1 base and J by 5 bases, 10 bases remained unmatched. The CDR3 DNA is TGTGCCACCAGCAGAGGCGGGACAGTGGTAGGTACTGAAGCTTTCTTT. This gives the protein CATSRGGTVVGTEAFF. The full variable domain, completed using reference TRBV15 and TRBJ1-1, is DAMVIQNPRYQVTQFGKPVTLSCSQTLNHNVMYWYQQKSSQAPKLLFHYYDKDFNNEADTPDNFQSRRPNTSFCFLDIRSPGLGDTAMYLCATSRGGTVVGTEAFFGQGTRLTVV.

This chain links TRBV27 with TRBJ2-7, with D uncertain. The CDR3 has 15 amino acids. In germline, CDR1 is MNHEY, CDR2 SMNVEV (reference sequence). V was cut by 5 bases and J by 0 bases, with 14 bases left in between. The CDR3 reads CASSPSSSASYEQYF. The DNA of the CDR3 is TGTGCCAGCAGTCCCTCCTCCAGCGCCTCCTACGAGCAGTACTTC.

Concerning this clone: Other DNA variants within this sample encode the same CDR3. The chain employs TRBV3-1 (or the pseudogene TRBV3-2) and TRBJ2-5; a possible D gene is TRBD1 (5 bases). Germline V gene sequence: CDR1 LGHDT, CDR2 YNNKEL (reference sequence). Trimming cost V 4 bases and J 5 bases, with 11 bases left between them. The CDR3 contains 13 residues. CDR3 protein: CASSPRGGETQYF. The CDR3 DNA follows: TGTGCCAGCAGCCCAAGGGGTGGGGAGACCCAGTACTTC.

The chain links TRBV5-1 to TRBJ2-3; perhaps TRBD1 as D (5 bases). Germline values: CDR1 SGHRS, CDR2 YFSETQ. This CDR3 region has 14 residues. V lost 2 bases and J 1 base, leaving 8 bases between the germline ends. CDR3 residues: CASSLGVGTDTQYF. The CDR3 DNA reads TGCGCCAGCAGCTTAGGGGTGGGCACAGATACGCAGTATTTT.

The chain has TRBV19 and TRBJ1-5; D unresolved. This CDR3 region has 15 residues. Trimming removed 4 bases at V and 3 bases at J, with 13 bases between. Per the germline V gene, CDR1 is LNHDA and CDR2 is SQIVND (reference sequence). The CDR3 nucleotides read TGTGCCAGTAGTACCCCCCGAGGGTTCAATCAGCCCCAGCATTTT. It translates to CASSTPRGFNQPQHF.

This clone was detected once. This chain connects TRBV9 to TRBJ2-1; TRBD2 matches at 13 bases. The CDR3 has 17 residues. From germline, CDR1 is SGDLS and CDR2 YYNGEE. V was clipped by 3 bases and J by 8 bases; unmatched bases: 11. The CDR3 region has the DNA TGTGCCAGCAGCGCAACCTCGGGACTAGCGGGATGGGATGAGCAGTTCTTC. This codes for CASSATSGLAGWDEQFF.

The chain joins TRBV18 to TRBJ1-3; D is possibly TRBD1 (5 bases). The V gene's germline CDR1 is KGHSH and CDR2 LQKENI. The CDR3 length is 17 residues. Trimming cost V 3 bases and J 0 bases, with 15 bases left between them. The CDR3, as DNA: TGTGCCAGCTCACCGGGGAGCGGGGCCGGCTCTGGAAACACCATATATTTT. Amino acid sequence: CASSPGSGAGSGNTIYF.

The chain combines TRBV3-1 (or the pseudogene TRBV3-2) with TRBJ1-1, with 8 bases fitting TRBD1. The CDR3 runs to 15 residues. Unmatched junction bases numbered 6, after V lost 5 bases and J lost 1 base. The V gene's germline CDR1 is LGHDT and CDR2 YNNKEL (reference sequence). CDR3 bases: TGTGCCAGCAGCTACGGACAGGGAGGGAACACTGAAGCTTTCTTT. Translation gives CASSYGQGGNTEAFF.

The genes are TRBV14 and TRBJ2-3; 7 bases fit TRBD2. This CDR3 is built from 16 residues. Germline trimming cut 4 bases from V and 1 base from J; bases unmatched to any gene: 8. CDR1 is SGHDN, CDR2 FVKESK, per germline. CDR3 sequence (DNA): TGTGCCAGCAGCCCTTATCTAGCGGAGGGCACAGATACGCAGTATTTT. This sequence encodes CASSPYLAEGTDTQYF.

This clone was counted only a few times. The chain employs TRBV9 and TRBJ1-3, with a weak D call TRBD1 (6 bases). The CDR3 spans 16 residues. Between the trimmed V and J ends, which lost 4 bases and 4 bases, there was a span of 18 bases. CDR1 and CDR2 (germline): SGDLS, YYNGEE. CDR3 in DNA: TGTGCCAGCAGCCCTGGGCCATTCAGGGGAGGAAACACCATATATTTT. Its translation: CASSPGPFRGGNTIYF.

The chain couples TRBV6-5 to TRBJ2-2; 11 positions agree with TRBD2. The CDR3 loop spans 14 amino acids. Trimming removed 9 bases from V and 8 bases from J; junction bases left unmatched: 8. Germline CDR1 reads MNHEY; CDR2 reads SVGAGI. The CDR3 region is CASRTRTSGGELFF. The CDR3 nucleotides read TGTGCCAGTCGGACAAGGACTAGCGGGGGGGAGCTGTTTTTT.

The V call is TRBV20-1, the J call TRBJ1-1; no definite D call. From germline, CDR1 is DFQATT and CDR2 SNEGSKA (reference sequence). The CDR3 sequence is 11 residues long. Trimming shortened V by 3 bases and J by 8 bases, and 10 bases separated the two germline ends. CDR3 DNA: TGCAGTGCTAGGCCCCGGGAAGAAGCTTTCTTT. Translation: CSARPREEAFF.

The V gene is TRBV28, the J gene TRBJ1-5; D may be TRBD1 (6 bases). Per germline, CDR1 MDHEN and CDR2 SYDVKM. The ends were cut back, 9 bases at V and 2 bases at J, with 11 bases in the middle. The CDR3 covers 13 residues. The CDR3 region is CASSRTGNQPQHF. For the CDR3, the DNA is TGTGCCAGTTCTCGGACAGGCAATCAGCCCCAGCATTTT.

The chain employs TRBV7-2 and TRBJ1-1; 7 nucleotides line up with TRBD1. Germline trimming cut 3 bases from V and 0 bases from J; bases unmatched to any gene: 7. This CDR3 is 16 amino acids long. CDR1 and CDR2 (germline): SGHTA, FQGNSA. CDR3 nucleotide sequence: TGTGCCAGCAGCTTTACCCCGACAGGGATGAACACTGAAGCTTTCTTT. This translates into CASSFTPTGMNTEAFF.

The rearrangement uses TRBV14 and TRBJ2-2, with D possibly being TRBD2 (6 bases). CDR3 length equals 15 residues. CDR1 and CDR2 (germline): SGHDN, FVKESK. Trimming shortened V by 0 bases and J by 5 bases, and 10 bases separated the two germline ends. CDR3 region: CASSQDRERTGELFF. The CDR3 bases are TGTGCCAGCAGCCAAGATCGGGAGCGGACCGGGGAGCTGTTTTTT. Based on the CDR3 plus reference TRBV14 and TRBJ2-2, the full variable domain is EAGVTQFPSHSVIEKGQTVTLRCDPISGHDNLYWYRRVMGKEIKFLLHFVKESKQDESGMPNNRFLAERTGGTYSTLKVQPAELEDSGVYFCASSQDRERTGELFFGEGSRLTVL.